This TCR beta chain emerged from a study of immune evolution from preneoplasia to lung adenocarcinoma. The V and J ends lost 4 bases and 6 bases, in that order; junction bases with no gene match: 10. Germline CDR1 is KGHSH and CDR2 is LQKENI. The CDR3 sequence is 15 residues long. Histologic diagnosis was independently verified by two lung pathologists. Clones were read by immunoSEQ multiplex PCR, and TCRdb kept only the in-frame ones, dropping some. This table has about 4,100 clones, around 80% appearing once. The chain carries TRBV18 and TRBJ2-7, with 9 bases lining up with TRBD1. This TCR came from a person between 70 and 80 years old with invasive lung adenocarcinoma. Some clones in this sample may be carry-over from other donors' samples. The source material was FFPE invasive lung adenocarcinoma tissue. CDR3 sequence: CASSRPGQGIVEQYF. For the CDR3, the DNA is TGTGCCAGCTCACGGCCGGGACAGGGAATTGTCGAGCAGTACTTC.